This record looks at one T cell receptor beta chain sequence and its context. TCRdb's copy holds only in-frame clones and misses some; the assay was immunoSEQ multiplex PCR. The data contain 200,000 to 250,000 clones, approximately 80% of them singletons. This specimen belongs to a study of blood T cell repertoires in COVID-19. Material: peripheral blood. The clonotype originates from a man in his fifties or sixties with active or convalescent COVID-19.

The CDR3 coding sequence is TGTGCCAGCAGCCGATTCCCGAGCTCTGGAAACACCATATATTTT. It specifies CASSRFPSSGNTIYF. The chain employs TRBV7-9 and TRBJ1-3, with no clear D. The CDR3 spans 15 residues. Germline V gene sequence: CDR1 SEHNR, CDR2 FQNEAQ (reference sequence). Trimming stripped 5 bases from V and 0 bases from J, with 11 bases between.